These 18 T cell receptor beta chains share one sample of origin, sequenced in a study of OX40 agonist ivuxolimab in advanced cancers. Using immunoSEQ multiplex PCR, the repertoire was profiled, and TCRdb retains in-frame clones only, with some absent. Among tens of thousands of clones listed, 90% to 95% were seen once. Sample: CD4+ or CD8+ T cells sorted from blood, taken in a trial of the OX40 agonist ivuxolimab. The source is an adult with an advanced solid tumor such as melanoma, head and neck, liver or kidney cancer.

The V call is TRBV10-1, the J call TRBJ2-1, with D unresolved. CDR1 and CDR2 from the germline V gene are WNHNN and SYGVQD (reference sequence). The CDR3 is 14 amino acids. The V end lost 6 bases, the J end lost 5 bases, and 14 bases lay between the germline ends. This CDR3 is CASSDYRRDNEQFF. Here the CDR3 DNA reads TGCGCCAGCAGCGATTACAGACGGGACAATGAGCAGTTCTTC.

The rearrangement joins TRBV4-1 to TRBJ2-7; TRBD1 matches at 7 bases. Germline V CDR1 and CDR2: MGHRA, YSYEKL. Trimming took 7 bases from V and 0 from J; bases not matched to a gene: 12. The CDR3 runs to 16 residues. The CDR3 spells CASTPTSGQLSYEQYF. The CDR3 DNA reads TGCGCCAGCACCCCAACCTCGGGACAGCTCTCCTACGAGCAGTACTTC.

This chain connects TRBV27 to TRBJ1-1; no clear D gene. The CDR3 runs to 13 residues. Germline V gives CDR1 MNHEY, CDR2 SMNVEV (reference sequence). V lost 3 bases, J lost 0 bases, and 5 bases lay in between. CDR3 sequence reads: CASSFHMNTEAFF. CDR3 nucleotide sequence: TGTGCCAGCAGTTTTCACATGAACACTGAAGCTTTCTTT.

The CDR3 spells CASSPRGPAFESSTDTQYF. The CDR3 DNA follows: TGTGCCAGCAGCCCGAGGGGCCCGGCGTTCGAATCTAGCACAGATACGCAGTATTTT. The chain uses TRBV7-2 and TRBJ2-3; D could derive from TRBD1 or TRBD2 (5 bases each). V lost 5 bases and J 0 bases, leaving 24 bases between the germline ends. In germline, CDR1 is SGHTA, CDR2 FQGNSA. This CDR3 spans 19 amino acids.

This rearrangement joins TRBV5-4 to TRBJ2-7, with 7 positions matching TRBD1. After removal of 0 bases from V and 1 base from J, the junction contained 4 bases not matched to a gene. Germline assignment: CDR1 SGHNT and CDR2 YYREEE (reference sequence). This CDR3 region has 15 residues. CDR3 coding DNA: TGTGCCAGCAGCTTGGTACAGGGGAATTCCTACGAGCAGTACTTC. It is translated as CASSLVQGNSYEQYF.

The chain is built from TRBV5-1 and TRBJ2-7; no clear D. V gave up 1 base and J gave up 5 bases, with 10 bases separating them. CDR1 SGHRS and CDR2 YFSETQ come from the germline V gene. This CDR3 has 13 amino acids. CDR3 nucleotides: TGCGCCAGCAGCTTGAGTGGGGTCGACGAGCAGTACTTC. Translated: CASSLSGVDEQYF.

This sequence joins TRBV27 and TRBJ2-3; 9 bases are shared with TRBD1. CDR1 and CDR2 (germline): MNHEY, SMNVEV (reference sequence). The CDR3 is 15 residues long. V shed 5 bases and J 3 bases; nucleotides not matched to a gene: 6. Here the CDR3 reads CASSPGQGYTDTQYF. CDR3 bases: TGTGCCAGCAGTCCTGGACAGGGGTATACAGATACGCAGTATTTT.

The rearrangement uses TRBV4-3 and TRBJ2-1; tentatively, D is TRBD2 (7 bases). The V gene lost 0 bases and the J gene lost 2 bases, with 14 bases spanning the gap. The CDR3 runs 17 residues. The germline gives CDR1 LGHNA, CDR2 YSLEER. The CDR3 coding sequence is TGCGCCAGCAGCCAAGATCGGGGGCTAGCGGCCTACAATGAGCAGTTCTTC. Translated, it gives CASSQDRGLAAYNEQFF.

The chain couples TRBV27 to TRBJ1-4; TRBD1 aligns across 10 bases. Germline assignment: CDR1 MNHEY and CDR2 SMNVEV (reference sequence). Germline trimming cut 4 bases from V and 6 bases from J; bases unmatched to any gene: 8. The CDR3 runs to 16 residues. CDR3 loop: CASSSPSDRGDEKLFF. The CDR3 region has the DNA TGTGCCAGCAGTTCCCCCTCGGACAGGGGGGATGAAAAACTGTTTTTT.

This sequence joins TRBV5-1 and TRBJ2-7; TRBD1 matches at 9 bases. This CDR3 has 14 residues. From germline, CDR1 is SGHRS and CDR2 YFSETQ. V lost 7 bases, J lost 0 bases, and 5 bases stayed unmatched. Here the CDR3 DNA reads TGCGCCAGCGGGACAGGGTTTGACTCCTACGAGCAGTACTTC. Amino acids: CASGTGFDSYEQYF.

The chain combines TRBV6-1 with TRBJ1-2; 8 bases fit TRBD1. The CDR3 consists of 14 residues. Trimming cost V 5 bases and J 8 bases; bases outside gene matches: 10. Per the germline V gene, CDR1 is MNHNS and CDR2 is SASEGT. CDR3 nucleotide sequence: TGTGCCAGCAGTTTTTCAGGGGGCGCGTCCGGCTACACCTTC. Its translation is CASSFSGGASGYTF.

J is TRBJ2-7 and V is TRBV11-2; 7 bases agree with TRBD2. This CDR3 contains 16 residues. Germline V CDR1 and CDR2: SGHAT, FQNNGV. Trimming at V came to 1 base and at J to 0 bases, leaving 6 bases not matched to a gene. This CDR3 reads CASSLGEGVSSYEQYF. The CDR3 nucleotides read TGTGCCAGCAGCTTAGGGGAGGGCGTAAGCTCCTACGAGCAGTACTTC. The full variable domain, in which reference TRBV11-2 and TRBJ2-7 provide the parts outside the CDR3, is EAGVAQSPRYKIIEKRQSVAFWCNPISGHATLYWYQQILGQGPKLLIQFQNNGVVDDSQLPKDRFSAERLKGVDSTLKIQPAKLEDSAVYLCASSLGEGVSSYEQYFGPGTRLTVT.

Turning to this clone: At the DNA level, this CDR3 is encoded by other sequences in the same sample as well. J is TRBJ2-7 and V is TRBV6-1; no firm D call. Per the germline V gene, CDR1 is MNHNS and CDR2 is SASEGT. The CDR3 sequence is 10 residues long. The V end was cut by 8 bases, the J end by 3 bases, with 5 bases between. The CDR3, as DNA: TGTGCCAGCCGAGGCTACGAGCAGTACTTC. It codes for CASRGYEQYF.

The count of this clone is one. The J gene is TRBJ1-2, the V gene TRBV2, with 12 bases identical to TRBD1. The CDR3 runs 15 residues. V lost 6 bases to trimming and J lost 8 bases; unmatched junction nucleotides: 10. The V gene's germline CDR1 is SNHLY and CDR2 FYNNEI. CDR3 loop: CASSLIRDRGLGYTF. The CDR3 DNA reads TGTGCCAGCAGCCTAATCCGGGACAGGGGGCTCGGCTACACCTTC. Full variable domain (outside the CDR3, taken from reference TRBV2 and TRBJ1-2): EPEVTQTPSHQVTQMGQEVILRCVPISNHLYFYWYRQILGQKVEFLVSFYNNEISEKSEIFDDQFSVERPDGSNFTLKIRSTKLEDSAMYFCASSLIRDRGLGYTFGSGTRLTVV.

This rearrangement joins TRBV5-1 to TRBJ2-7; 8 nucleotides agree with TRBD2. CDR3 size: 15 residues. V was pared by 0 bases and J by 4 bases, with 6 bases of the junction left unmatched. Germline loops: CDR1 SGHRS, CDR2 YFSETQ. As DNA, the CDR3 is TGCGCCAGCAGCTTGGGATTTTCGGGGGGGTACGAGCAGTACTTC. It is translated as CASSLGFSGGYEQYF. The whole variable domain, filled in from reference TRBV5-1 and TRBJ2-7, reads KAGVTQTPRYLIKTRGQQVTLSCSPISGHRSVSWYQQTPGQGLQFLFEYFSETQRNKGNFPGRFSGRQFSNSRSEMNVSTLELGDSALYLCASSLGFSGGYEQYFGPGTRLTVT.

The V call is TRBV27, the J call TRBJ2-7; possibly TRBD2 for D (5 bases). CDR1 and CDR2 (germline): MNHEY, SMNVEV (reference sequence). This CDR3 spans 14 amino acids. Trimming pared 3 bases from V and 6 bases from J, leaving 15 bases between. The CDR3 sequence is CASSFPGRLREQYF. The CDR3 DNA follows: TGTGCCAGCAGTTTCCCGGGGAGACTGCGCGAGCAGTACTTC.

This chain uses TRBV5-6 with TRBJ2-4, with D unclear. CDR3 size: 14 residues. The germline V and J ends were trimmed by 0 bases and 1 base, with 5 bases remaining between them. Germline V lookup: CDR1 SGHDT, CDR2 YYEEEE. In DNA form, the CDR3 reads TGTGCCAGCAGCTTGGGGGCTGCCAAAAACATTCAGTACTTC. Residues: CASSLGAAKNIQYF.

On this clone: In the same sample, other DNA sequences code for this CDR3. The chain uses TRBV9 and TRBJ1-2; the D is unclear. V dropped 1 base and J dropped 4 bases, with 8 bases sitting between them. The CDR3 consists of 13 residues. CDR1 is SGDLS and CDR2 is YYNGEE in the germline V gene. This CDR3 is CASSVTEAYGYTF. The DNA for the CDR3 is TGTGCCAGCAGCGTAACGGAGGCCTATGGCTACACCTTC.